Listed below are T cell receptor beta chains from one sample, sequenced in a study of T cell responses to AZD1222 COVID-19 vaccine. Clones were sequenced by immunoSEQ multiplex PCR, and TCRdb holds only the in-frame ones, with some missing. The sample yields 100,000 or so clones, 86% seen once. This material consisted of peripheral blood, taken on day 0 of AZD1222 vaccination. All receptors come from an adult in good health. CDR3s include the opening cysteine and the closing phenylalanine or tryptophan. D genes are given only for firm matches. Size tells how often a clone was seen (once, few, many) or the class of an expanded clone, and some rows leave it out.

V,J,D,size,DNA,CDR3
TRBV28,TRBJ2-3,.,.,TGTGCCAGCAGTTTTACGGATACGCAGTATTTT,CASSFTDTQYF
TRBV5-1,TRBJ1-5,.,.,TGCGCCAGCAGCTTTTTGGGGTGGGTAAATCAGCCCCAGCATTTT,CASSFLGWVNQPQHF
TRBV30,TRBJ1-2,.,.,TGTGCCTGGAGTGTATTAGGGGTTCGGTATGGCTACACCTTC,CAWSVLGVRYGYTF
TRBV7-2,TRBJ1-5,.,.,TGTGCCAGCAGCTTGGGGGTGGGCAATCAGCCCCAGCATTTT,CASSLGVGNQPQHF
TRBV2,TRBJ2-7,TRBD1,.,TGTGCCAGCAGTGGGGACAGGAGGTACGAGCAGTACTTC,CASSGDRRYEQYF
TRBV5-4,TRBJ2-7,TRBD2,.,TGTGCCAGCAGCTTGGGAGGACTAGCGGGAGTAACCTACGAGCAGTACTTC,CASSLGGLAGVTYEQYF
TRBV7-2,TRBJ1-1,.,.,TGTGCCAGCAGCTTAACGGGGGCCGGCACTGAAGCTTTCTTT,CASSLTGAGTEAFF
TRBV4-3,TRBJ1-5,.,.,TGCGCCAGCAGCCAAGATGTAACGGGAGTCGGGCAGCCCCAGCATTTT,CASSQDVTGVGQPQHF
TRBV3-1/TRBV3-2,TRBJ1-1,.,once,TGTGCCAGCAGCCAATTACAGGGGAACACTGAAGCTTTCTTT,CASSQLQGNTEAFF
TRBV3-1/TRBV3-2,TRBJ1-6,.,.,TGTGCCAGCAGCCAAGATCCGAGGAGGAATTCACCCCTCCACTTT,CASSQDPRRNSPLHF
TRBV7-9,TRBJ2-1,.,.,TGTGCCAGCAGCTTAGAGATATTCCAGGGCAATGAGCAGTTCTTC,CASSLEIFQGNEQFF
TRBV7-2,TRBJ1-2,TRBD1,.,TGTGCCAGCAGCCCATTCCAGACTGGAGGGGGCATTGGCTACACCTTC,CASSPFQTGGGIGYTF
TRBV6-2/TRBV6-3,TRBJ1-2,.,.,TGTGCCAGCAGTTACATCCGGGGATCATCTAACTATGGCTACACCTTC,CASSYIRGSSNYGYTF
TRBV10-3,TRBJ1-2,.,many,TGTGCCATCAGTGAGCAGGGGTCCAACCTTGGGGGGGGCTACACCTTC,CAISEQGSNLGGGYTF
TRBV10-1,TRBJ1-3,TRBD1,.,TGCGCCAGCAGTGAGTCAAGAGGACAGGGTACGCCTGGAAACACCATATATTTT,CASSESRGQGTPGNTIYF
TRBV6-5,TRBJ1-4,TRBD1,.,TGTGCCAGCAGGGACAGGGGAACTAATGAAAAACTGTTTTTT,CASRDRGTNEKLFF
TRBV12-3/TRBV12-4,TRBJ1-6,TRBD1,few,TGTGCCAGCAAAGACAGGGTTAATTCACCCCTCCACTTT,CASKDRVNSPLHF
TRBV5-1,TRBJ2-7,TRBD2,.,TGCGCCAGCAGTTTGACTAGCGGGACGTCTCCAGCCTACGAGCAGTACTTC,CASSLTSGTSPAYEQYF
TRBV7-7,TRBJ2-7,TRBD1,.,TGTGCCAGCAGCTTAACACCCGGGACAGGGTTTACGGGGCAGTACTTC,CASSLTPGTGFTGQYF
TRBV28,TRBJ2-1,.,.,TGTGCCAGCACGGGAATGGCGGGTGGGCGGAATGAGCAGTTCTTC,CASTGMAGGRNEQFF
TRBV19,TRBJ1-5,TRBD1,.,TGTGCCAGTAGTGTTGACAGGGGGCATCAGCCCCAGCATTTT,CASSVDRGHQPQHF
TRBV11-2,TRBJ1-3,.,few,TGTGCCAGCACCAGAAAGGGACCAAACACCATATATTTT,CASTRKGPNTIYF
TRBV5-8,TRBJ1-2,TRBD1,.,TGTGCCAGCAGCCCTACAGGGGGCCTGGGCTATGGCTACACCTTC,CASSPTGGLGYGYTF
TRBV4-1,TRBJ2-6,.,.,TGCGCCAGCAGCCCAGGGAGGGGGGGAGCCAACGTCCTGACTTTC,CASSPGRGGANVLTF